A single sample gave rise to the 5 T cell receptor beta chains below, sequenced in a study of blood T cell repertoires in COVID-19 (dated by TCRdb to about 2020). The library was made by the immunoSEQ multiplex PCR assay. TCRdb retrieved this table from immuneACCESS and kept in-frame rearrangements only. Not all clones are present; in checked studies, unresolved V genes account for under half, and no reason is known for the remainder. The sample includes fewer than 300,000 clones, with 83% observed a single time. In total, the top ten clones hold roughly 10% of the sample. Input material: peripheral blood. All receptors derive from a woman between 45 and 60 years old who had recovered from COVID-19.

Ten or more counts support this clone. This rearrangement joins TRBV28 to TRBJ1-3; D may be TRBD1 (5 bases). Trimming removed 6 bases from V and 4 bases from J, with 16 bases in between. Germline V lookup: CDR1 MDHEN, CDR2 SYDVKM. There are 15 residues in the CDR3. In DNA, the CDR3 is TGTGCCAGCAGCCCTCCCCACAGGATCGGAAACACCATATATTTT. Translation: CASSPPHRIGNTIYF.

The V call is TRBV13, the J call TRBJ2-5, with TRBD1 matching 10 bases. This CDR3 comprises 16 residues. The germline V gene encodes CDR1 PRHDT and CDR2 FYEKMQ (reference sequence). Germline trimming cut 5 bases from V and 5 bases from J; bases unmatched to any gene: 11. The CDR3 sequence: CASSGFRQGAPETQYF. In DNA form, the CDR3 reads TGTGCCAGCAGCGGATTCAGACAGGGGGCGCCGGAGACCCAGTACTTC.

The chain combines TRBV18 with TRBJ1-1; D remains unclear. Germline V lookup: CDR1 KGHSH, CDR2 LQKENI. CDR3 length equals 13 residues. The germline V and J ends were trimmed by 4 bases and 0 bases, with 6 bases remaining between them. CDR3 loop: CASSLDMNTEAFF. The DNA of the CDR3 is TGTGCCAGCTCACTAGACATGAACACTGAAGCTTTCTTT.

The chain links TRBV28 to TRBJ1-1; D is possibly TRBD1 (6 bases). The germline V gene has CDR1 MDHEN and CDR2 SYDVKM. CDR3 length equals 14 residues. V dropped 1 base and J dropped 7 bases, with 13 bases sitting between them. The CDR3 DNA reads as TGTGCCAGCAGTTTATTAGCAGGGGCATATGAAGCTTTCTTT. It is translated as CASSLLAGAYEAFF.

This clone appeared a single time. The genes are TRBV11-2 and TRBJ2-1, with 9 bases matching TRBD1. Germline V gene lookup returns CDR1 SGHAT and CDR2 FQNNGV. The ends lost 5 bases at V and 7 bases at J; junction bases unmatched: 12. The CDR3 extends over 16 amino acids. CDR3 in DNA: TGTGCCAGCAGCCGACTGGGACAGGGACGGGAGAATGAGCAGTTCTTC. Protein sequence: CASSRLGQGRENEQFF.